The 26 T cell receptor beta chains below come from one sample, sequenced in a study of cytomegalovirus exposure and HLA in healthy donors. Vbeta (60) and Jbeta (13) primers were used in the PCR. Clones were sequenced by immunoSEQ multiplex PCR, and TCRdb holds only the in-frame ones, with some missing. The table records approximately 60,000 clones, roughly 83% of them present only once. The sample comprised PBMCs. Receptors were obtained from a man aged 35-49 years in good health and CMV-seronegative.

This chain links TRBV29-1 with TRBJ2-1; possibly TRBD2 for D (7 bases). Germline V gene lookup returns CDR1 SQVTM and CDR2 ANQGSEA. CDR3 length: 15 residues. Trimming removed 5 bases at V and 5 bases at J, with 19 bases between. CDR3 loop: CSVCYFAGANNEQFF. CDR3 DNA sequence: TGCAGCGTTTGCTATTTTGCGGGGGCCAACAATGAGCAGTTCTTC.

V usage is TRBV6-1 and J usage is TRBJ2-3; 9 bases are shared with TRBD1. CDR3 length equals 14 residues. Trimming cost V 5 bases and J 5 bases; bases outside gene matches: 5. CDR1 and CDR2 from the germline V gene are MNHNS and SASEGT. The CDR3 DNA sequence: TGTGCCAGCAGTCCGGGACAGGGAATAGATACGCAGTATTTT. Translation: CASSPGQGIDTQYF.

The chain recombines TRBV10-2 with TRBJ2-6; 8 nucleotides match TRBD1. CDR3 length: 18 residues. Losses at the gene ends were 1 base for V and 2 bases for J; bases not matched to a gene: 7. The germline V gene has CDR1 WSHSY and CDR2 SAAADI. The CDR3 DNA reads as TGCGCCAGCAGTGAGTGGGGCAGGGGGCGAGCTGGGGCCAACGTCCTGACTTTC. Translating gives CASSEWGRGRAGANVLTF.

V gene TRBV27 combines with J gene TRBJ1-6; no firm D call. Per germline, CDR1 MNHEY and CDR2 SMNVEV (reference sequence). The CDR3 is 14 residues long. V lost 2 bases and J 6 bases, leaving 8 bases between the germline ends. This chain's CDR3 is CASSLVRVNSPLHF. For the CDR3, the DNA is TGTGCCAGCAGTTTAGTCCGGGTTAATTCACCCCTCCACTTT.

The rearrangement links TRBV30 to TRBJ2-3; D is unclear. This CDR3 spans 11 amino acids. Germline lookup yields CDR1 GTSNPN and CDR2 SVGIG (reference sequence). V lost 2 bases to trimming and J lost 4 bases, with 4 bases between them. CDR3 region: CAWSHSDTQYF. Written as DNA, the CDR3 is TGTGCCTGGAGTCATTCAGATACGCAGTATTTT.

The rearrangement joins TRBV2 to TRBJ2-5, with 9 nucleotides matching TRBD2. The germline gives CDR1 SNHLY, CDR2 FYNNEI. There are 15 residues in the CDR3. Unmatched junction bases numbered 3, after V lost 4 bases and J lost 0 bases. Here the CDR3 reads CASSAASGDQETQYF. The CDR3 DNA sequence: TGTGCCAGCAGTGCGGCTAGCGGGGACCAAGAGACCCAGTACTTC.

The V gene is TRBV27, the J gene TRBJ2-5; D uncertain. The J call may be in error: the DNA end matches TRBJ2-7 better. The germline V gene has CDR1 MNHEY and CDR2 SMNVEV (reference sequence). The CDR3 sequence is 13 residues long. The CDR3 loop is CASSFLSVSEQYF. The CDR3, as DNA: TGTGCCAGCAGTTTTCTTAGTGTATCCGAGCAGTACTTC.

The chain links TRBV6-1 to TRBJ2-5; no firm D call. The V and J ends lost 11 bases and 5 bases respectively, with 12 bases between them. The CDR3 spans 11 residues. The V gene's germline CDR1 is MNHNS and CDR2 SASEGT. CDR3 sequence reads: CAAQLRETQYF. The CDR3 DNA reads TGTGCCGCCCAACTAAGGGAGACCCAGTACTTC.

The chain uses TRBV6-5 and TRBJ1-2; the D is unclear. V was trimmed by 8 bases and J by 9 bases, leaving 19 bases between them. CDR1 is MNHEY and CDR2 is SVGAGI in the germline V gene. The CDR3 length is 13 residues. The CDR3 nucleotides read TGTGCCAGCCGACGATTCCTCGAAGCGAGCTACACCTTC. This sequence encodes CASRRFLEASYTF.

The chain couples TRBV5-1 to TRBJ2-3, with TRBD2 identical over 7 bases. Per the germline V gene, CDR1 is SGHRS and CDR2 is YFSETQ. The junction had 1 base not matched to a gene; V was cut back by 3 bases and J by 0 bases. There are 14 residues in the CDR3. Written as DNA, the CDR3 is TGCGCCAGCAGCTCCGGGAGGAGCACAGATACGCAGTATTTT. Amino acid sequence: CASSSGRSTDTQYF. The full variable domain, in which reference TRBV5-1 and TRBJ2-3 provide the parts outside the CDR3, is KAGVTQTPRYLIKTRGQQVTLSCSPISGHRSVSWYQQTPGQGLQFLFEYFSETQRNKGNFPGRFSGRQFSNSRSEMNVSTLELGDSALYLCASSSGRSTDTQYFGPGTRLTVL.

This chain's CDR3 is CASSLSLQWEQYV. The CDR3 DNA follows: TGTGCCAGCAGCTTATCTCTACAATGGGAGCAGTACGTC. The chain is built from TRBV7-2 and TRBJ2-7; no clear D gene. CDR1 SGHTA and CDR2 FQGNSA come from the germline V gene. V shed 2 bases and J shed 7 bases, with 12 bases lying between them. The CDR3 contains 13 residues.

The gene calls are TRBV7-6 and TRBJ1-6; D call uncertain. The CDR3 contains 15 residues. V lost 1 base and J 0 bases, leaving 4 bases between the germline ends. Looked up from germline, CDR1 is SGHVS and CDR2 is FNYEAQ. CDR3 region: CASSLGSSYNSPLHF. In DNA, the CDR3 is TGTGCCAGCAGCTTAGGCAGCTCCTATAATTCACCCCTCCACTTT.

The chain links TRBV28 to TRBJ2-3; TRBD1 is a possible D gene (5 bases). The CDR3 consists of 16 residues. The ends were cut back, 6 bases at V and 2 bases at J, with 18 bases in the middle. CDR1 is MDHEN, CDR2 SYDVKM, per germline. In nucleotides, the CDR3 is TGTGCCAGCAGCCGAGACAGACAACTTTTCACAGATACGCAGTATTTT. Protein sequence: CASSRDRQLFTDTQYF.

This chain links TRBV6-1 with TRBJ2-7; TRBD1 matches 9 bases. The germline V gene has CDR1 MNHNS and CDR2 SASEGT. The CDR3 has 14 amino acids. The junction had 2 bases not matched to a gene; V was cut back by 3 bases and J by 2 bases. The CDR3 DNA sequence: TGTGCCAGCAGTGAGGGGACAGGGACCTACGAGCAGTACGTC. It specifies CASSEGTGTYEQYV.

The V gene is TRBV29-1, the J gene TRBJ1-1; 8 bases align to TRBD1. The J segment lost 5 bases and the V segment lost 6 bases, leaving 11 bases of the junction unmatched. The CDR3 is 14 amino acids. From germline, CDR1 is SQVTM and CDR2 ANQGSEA. CDR3 sequence (DNA): TGCAGCGTCAAAGTACAGGGGGTGGATACTGAAGCTTTCTTT. This translates into CSVKVQGVDTEAFF.

The gene calls are TRBV10-2 and TRBJ2-7; possibly TRBD2 for D (5 bases). V lost 7 bases, J lost 1 base, and 17 bases lay in between. CDR1 is WSHSY, CDR2 SAAADI, per germline. CDR3 size: 15 residues. Here the CDR3 reads CASTMSGRTSYEQYF. CDR3 sequence (DNA): TGCGCCAGCACCATGTCGGGAAGAACATCCTACGAGCAGTACTTC.

V and J are TRBV15 and TRBJ2-6; D remains unclear. Trimming left V 0 bases short and J 2 bases short, with 11 bases between. The germline CDR1 and CDR2 sequences are LNHNV and YYDKDF (reference sequence). This CDR3 comprises 17 residues. Written as DNA, the CDR3 is TGTGCCACCAGCAGAGATTTAGGCCGGGCTGGGGCCAACGTCCTGACTTTC. This encodes CATSRDLGRAGANVLTF.

The chain recombines TRBV28 with TRBJ1-2, with D hard to call. Trimming shortened V by 6 bases and J by 6 bases, and 20 bases separated the two germline ends. The CDR3 spans 15 residues. In germline, CDR1 is MDHEN, CDR2 SYDVKM. The CDR3 region has the DNA TGTGCCAGCAGAGAATCGCGGGATCCACCCCATGGCTACACCTTC. Encoded protein: CASRESRDPPHGYTF.

This clone was observed a handful of times. The chain joins TRBV5-1 to TRBJ2-1; 7 bases align to TRBD1. Per germline, CDR1 SGHRS and CDR2 YFSETQ. The CDR3 extends over 13 amino acids. Germline trimming cut 4 bases from V and 6 bases from J; bases unmatched to any gene: 4. CDR3 coding DNA: TGCGCCAGCAGCATAGGGACAGCCAATGAGCAGTTCTTC. It encodes CASSIGTANEQFF. Based on the CDR3 plus reference TRBV5-1 and TRBJ2-1, the full variable domain is KAGVTQTPRYLIKTRGQQVTLSCSPISGHRSVSWYQQTPGQGLQFLFEYFSETQRNKGNFPGRFSGRQFSNSRSEMNVSTLELGDSALYLCASSIGTANEQFFGPGTRLTVL.

The chain employs TRBV5-4 and TRBJ1-4; no clear D. The germline V gene has CDR1 SGHNT and CDR2 YYREEE (reference sequence). CDR3 length equals 14 residues. Deletions cut 5 bases from V and 5 bases from J, with 13 bases between. The CDR3 sequence is CASSPEGRNEKLFF. CDR3 DNA: TGTGCCAGCAGTCCCGAGGGAAGAAATGAAAAACTGTTTTTT.

The chain uses TRBV27 and TRBJ2-5, with 11 bases identical to TRBD2. J lost 5 bases, V lost 3 bases, and 5 bases had no gene match. CDR1 and CDR2 from the germline V gene are MNHEY and SMNVEV (reference sequence). This CDR3 has 15 residues. DNA for the CDR3: TGTGCCAGCAGTTTCCTAGCGGGGGGAGGCGAGACCCAGTACTTC. It codes for CASSFLAGGGETQYF.

This chain uses TRBV6-1 with TRBJ1-2, with 10 bases lining up with TRBD1. The CDR3 loop spans 15 amino acids. J gave up 2 bases and V 4 bases, and 4 bases lay outside the gene matches. CDR1 MNHNS and CDR2 SASEGT come from the germline V gene. In DNA, the CDR3 is TGTGCCAGCAGTGTCACGGGACAGGGGAACTATGGCTACACCTTC. Encoded protein: CASSVTGQGNYGYTF.

The J gene is TRBJ1-1, the V gene TRBV4-3; D is ambiguous. Per germline, CDR1 LGHNA and CDR2 YSLEER. V was clipped by 2 bases and J by 1 base, with 5 bases between them. CDR3 length: 13 residues. CDR3 in amino acids: CASSQIANTEAFF. The CDR3 DNA reads TGCGCCAGCAGCCAAATAGCGAACACTGAAGCTTTCTTT.

The chain carries TRBV5-1 and TRBJ2-6; 7 nucleotides match TRBD1. V lost 7 bases and J lost 0; bases outside the gene matches: 7. The germline V gene has CDR1 SGHRS and CDR2 YFSETQ. This CDR3 has 16 residues. CDR3 nucleotides: TGCGCCAGCGGGGAGACAGGGTTCTCTGGGGCCAACGTCCTGACTTTC. Translating it yields CASGETGFSGANVLTF.

A remark on this clone: The DNA is left out, because the CDR3 cannot be placed on it with certainty; the CDR3 is given as TCRdb lists it. V is TRBV5-1 and J is TRBJ2-1; the table's D call TRBD2 went unverified against the DNA. In germline, CDR1 is SGHRS, CDR2 YFSETQ. The CDR3 contains 13 residues when both ends are counted. CDR3 loop: CASSLDVASGTFF.

The chain employs TRBV19 and TRBJ2-5, with 8 bases aligning to TRBD2. The CDR3 runs to 16 residues. Germline V gene data show CDR1 as LNHDA and CDR2 as SQIVND (reference sequence). After removal of 0 bases from V and 5 bases from J, the junction contained 8 bases not matched to a gene. In nucleotides, the CDR3 is TGTGCCAGTAGTATAGATTCGGTGGCGGGGGGTGAGACCCAGTACTTC. Encoded protein: CASSIDSVAGGETQYF. Full variable domain (outside the CDR3, taken from reference TRBV19 and TRBJ2-5): DGGITQSPKYLFRKEGQNVTLSCEQNLNHDAMYWYRQDPGQGLRLIYYSQIVNDFQKGDIAEGYSVSREKKESFPLTVTSAQKNPTAFYLCASSIDSVAGGETQYFGPGTRLLVL.